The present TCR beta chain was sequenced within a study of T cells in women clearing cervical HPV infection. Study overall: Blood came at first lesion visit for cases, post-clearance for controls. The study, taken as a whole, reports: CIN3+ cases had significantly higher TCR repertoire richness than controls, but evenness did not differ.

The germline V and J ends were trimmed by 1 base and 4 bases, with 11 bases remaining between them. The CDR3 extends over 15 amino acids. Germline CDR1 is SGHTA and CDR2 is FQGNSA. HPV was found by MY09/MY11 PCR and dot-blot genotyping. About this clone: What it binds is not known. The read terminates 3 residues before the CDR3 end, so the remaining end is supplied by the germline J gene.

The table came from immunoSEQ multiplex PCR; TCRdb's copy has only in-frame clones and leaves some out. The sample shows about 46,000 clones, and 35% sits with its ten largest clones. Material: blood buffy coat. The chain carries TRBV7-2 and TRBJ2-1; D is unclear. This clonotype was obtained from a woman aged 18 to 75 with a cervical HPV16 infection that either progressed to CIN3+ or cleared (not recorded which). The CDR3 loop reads CASSLGQAQYNEQFF. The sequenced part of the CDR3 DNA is TGTGCCAGCAGCTTAGGGCAGGCCCAATACAATGAG.